The 26 T cell receptor beta chains presented below share a single source sample, sequenced in a study of blood T cell repertoires in COVID-19. Data came from immunoSEQ multiplex PCR; TCRdb stores just in-frame clones and leaves some out. The sample yields 140,000 to 150,000 clones, approximately 90% seen once. Sequencing was performed on peripheral blood. Receptors were obtained from a human donor with COVID-19, enrolled during active disease. The donor label of this sample is uncertain.

The chain combines TRBV5-1 with TRBJ1-2; no clear D. CDR3 length: 14 residues. CDR1 is SGHRS and CDR2 is YFSETQ in the germline V gene. V shed 0 bases and J shed 4 bases, with 10 bases lying between them. The DNA of the CDR3 is TGCGCCAGCAGCTTGGGGCAGGTTCCCTATGGCTACACCTTC. Translated: CASSLGQVPYGYTF.

The chain couples TRBV11-2 to TRBJ2-3; TRBD1 agrees at 7 bases. CDR1 is SGHAT and CDR2 is FQNNGV in the germline V gene. CDR3 size: 16 residues. The J segment lost 0 bases and the V segment lost 3 bases, leaving 6 bases of the junction unmatched. As DNA, the CDR3 is TGTGCCAGCAGCTTGTACCGGGACAGCAGCACAGATACGCAGTATTTT. Translated, it gives CASSLYRDSSTDTQYF.

The rearrangement uses TRBV28 and TRBJ1-1; the D gene is possibly TRBD1 (6 bases). V was pared by 10 bases and J by 1 base, with 10 bases between. CDR3 length: 12 residues. Germline values: CDR1 MDHEN, CDR2 SYDVKM. The chain's CDR3 is CAITTGNTEAFF. The CDR3 DNA reads TGTGCCATCACGACAGGGAACACTGAAGCTTTCTTT.

The chain uses TRBV5-5 and TRBJ1-1; maybe TRBD1 (6 bases). Germline lookup yields CDR1 SGHKS and CDR2 YYEKEE (reference sequence). The length of the CDR3 is 17 residues. The ends were cut back, 4 bases at V and 1 base at J, with 20 bases in the middle. The CDR3 DNA reads as TGTGCCAGCAGCCCGGGAGGGGGGTCAGCTAAGAACACTGAAGCTTTCTTT. As protein: CASSPGGGSAKNTEAFF.

This clone was counted only a few times. Distinct nucleotide sequences in the sample also encode this CDR3. Written as DNA, the CDR3 is TGTGCCATCAGTGAGGGAGGGATCCAAGAGACCCAGTACTTC. It translates to CAISEGGIQETQYF. The chain joins TRBV10-3 to TRBJ2-5, with D maybe TRBD2 (6 bases). Germline V gene data show CDR1 as ENHRY and CDR2 as SYGVKD. The V gene lost 2 bases and the J gene lost 1 base, with 8 bases spanning the gap. This CDR3 comprises 14 residues.

J is TRBJ1-1 and V is TRBV14, with D hard to call. Trimming took off 1 base at V and 1 base at J, with 7 bases between the two ends. The germline V gene encodes CDR1 SGHDN and CDR2 FVKESK. The CDR3 consists of 14 residues. The CDR3 here is CASSQATSNTEAFF. CDR3 bases: TGTGCCAGCAGCCAAGCCACATCGAACACTGAAGCTTTCTTT.

This clone came up once. The chain combines TRBV18 with TRBJ2-2, with D possibly matching TRBD2 (7 bases). The CDR3 has 17 residues. Per the germline V gene, CDR1 is KGHSH and CDR2 is LQKENI. V shed 2 bases and J shed 0 bases, with 13 bases lying between them. CDR3 coding DNA: TGTGCCAGCTCACCAATGGGGGGGCGAGCGAACACCGGGGAGCTGTTTTTT. Encoded protein: CASSPMGGRANTGELFF.

The rearrangement links TRBV5-4 to TRBJ2-2, with 7 positions matching TRBD1. This CDR3 contains 15 residues. The germline CDR1 and CDR2 sequences are SGHNT and YYREEE (reference sequence). V gave up 1 base and J gave up 5 bases; unmatched junction bases: 5. The CDR3 loop is CASSLYNRGTGELFF. For the CDR3, the DNA is TGTGCCAGCAGCTTGTATAACAGGGGAACCGGGGAGCTGTTTTTT.

V gene TRBV15 combines with J gene TRBJ2-6; 9 bases line up with TRBD1. J gave up 7 bases and V 3 bases, and 13 bases lay outside the gene matches. The CDR3 is 18 residues long. CDR1 is LNHNV and CDR2 is YYDKDF in the germline V gene (reference sequence). The CDR3 region has the DNA TGTGCCACCAGCAGCCCGGGACAGGGAGCATCAGGAGCCAACGTCCTGACTTTC. Protein sequence: CATSSPGQGASGANVLTF.

The V call is TRBV30, the J call TRBJ2-1, with 15 nucleotides matching TRBD2. CDR1 and CDR2 (germline): GTSNPN, SVGIG (reference sequence). V shed 2 bases, J shed 12 bases, and the junction held 8 bases outside the gene matches. The CDR3 loop spans 15 amino acids. Here the CDR3 reads CAWSPGLAGGPWQFF. CDR3 nucleotide sequence: TGTGCCTGGAGTCCTGGACTAGCGGGAGGGCCTTGGCAGTTCTTC.

This clone was picked up one time. The V call is TRBV5-4, the J call TRBJ2-7; the D gene is possibly TRBD2 (6 bases). Germline lookup yields CDR1 SGHNT and CDR2 YYREEE (reference sequence). This CDR3 contains 15 residues. V lost 0 bases and J 5 bases, leaving 15 bases between the germline ends. The CDR3 sequence is CASSLGGTWTNEQYF. DNA of the CDR3: TGTGCCAGCAGCTTGGGTGGGACGTGGACTAACGAGCAGTACTTC.

The gene calls are TRBV6-5 and TRBJ1-1, with 9 bases lining up with TRBD1. Per the germline V gene, CDR1 is MNHEY and CDR2 is SVGAGI. Trimming removed 6 bases from V and 5 bases from J; junction bases left unmatched: 7. CDR3 length: 14 amino acids. The CDR3 bases are TGTGCCAGCAGCAAACAGGGGGCTAGGACTGAAGCTTTCTTT. Its translation: CASSKQGARTEAFF.

The chain joins TRBV14 to TRBJ2-5, with D perhaps matching TRBD2 (5 bases). V gave up 5 bases and J gave up 2 bases, with 9 bases separating them. Looked up from germline, CDR1 is SGHDN and CDR2 is FVKESK. This CDR3 region has 13 residues. As DNA, the CDR3 is TGTGCCAGCAGCTGGACTTCGCAAGAGACCCAGTACTTC. Translation: CASSWTSQETQYF. Full variable domain (outside the CDR3, taken from reference TRBV14 and TRBJ2-5): EAGVTQFPSHSVIEKGQTVTLRCDPISGHDNLYWYRRVMGKEIKFLLHFVKESKQDESGMPNNRFLAERTGGTYSTLKVQPAELEDSGVYFCASSWTSQETQYFGPGTRLLVL.

The J gene is TRBJ1-4, the V gene TRBV2; D remains unclear. Per germline, CDR1 SNHLY and CDR2 FYNNEI. This CDR3 comprises 14 residues. V lost 4 bases and J 8 bases, leaving 14 bases between the germline ends. This chain's CDR3 is CASSVGYRGEKLFF. The CDR3 nucleotides read TGTGCCAGCAGTGTGGGATACCGCGGGGAAAAACTGTTTTTT.

This sequence joins TRBV5-1 and TRBJ2-7, with a tentative D call TRBD1 (6 bases). CDR1 and CDR2 (germline): SGHRS, YFSETQ. The V end was cut by 6 bases, the J end by 0 bases, with 13 bases between. The CDR3 loop spans 14 amino acids. The CDR3 sequence: CASKPGTYSYEQYF. As DNA, the CDR3 is TGCGCCAGCAAACCCGGGACATACTCCTACGAGCAGTACTTC.

CDR3 sequence reads: CASSLTGGEGYGYTF. Here the CDR3 DNA reads TGCGCCAGCAGCTTGACAGGGGGCGAAGGATATGGCTACACCTTC. The J gene is TRBJ1-2, the V gene TRBV5-1; 9 nucleotides agree with TRBD1. V dropped 1 base and J dropped 5; count of bases not matched to a gene: 6. The CDR3 has 15 residues. The germline gives CDR1 SGHRS, CDR2 YFSETQ. The complete variable domain, with remaining parts taken from reference TRBV5-1 and TRBJ1-2, reads KAGVTQTPRYLIKTRGQQVTLSCSPISGHRSVSWYQQTPGQGLQFLFEYFSETQRNKGNFPGRFSGRQFSNSRSEMNVSTLELGDSALYLCASSLTGGEGYGYTFGSGTRLTVV.

The rearrangement uses TRBV20-1 and TRBJ1-1; D call uncertain. The CDR3 has 11 residues. Germline CDR1 is DFQATT and CDR2 is SNEGSKA (reference sequence). Trimming shortened V by 3 bases and J by 10 bases, and 12 bases separated the two germline ends. The CDR3 DNA reads as TGCAGTGCTAGGCCCGAAGAGGGAGCTTTCTTT. Protein product: CSARPEEGAFF.

This clone was observed a single time. This chain joins TRBV19 and TRBJ1-2; TRBD1 aligns across 10 bases. Germline V gene lookup returns CDR1 LNHDA and CDR2 SQIVND (reference sequence). V gave up 7 bases and J gave up 4 bases; unmatched junction bases: 9. This CDR3 is 15 amino acids long. CDR3 sequence reads: CASMVGTGAAYGYTF. As DNA, the CDR3 is TGTGCCAGTATGGTGGGGACAGGGGCGGCCTATGGCTACACCTTC.

The V and J genes are TRBV6-5 and TRBJ1-1; TRBD1 might be the D (6 bases). The CDR3 totals 14 residues. The germline V gene encodes CDR1 MNHEY and CDR2 SVGAGI. The V and J ends lost 5 bases and 1 base respectively, with 11 bases between them. The CDR3 DNA sequence: TGTGCCAGCAGTCCCCCGGGACAGAACACTGAAGCTTTCTTT. Amino acids: CASSPPGQNTEAFF.

The chain recombines TRBV10-3 with TRBJ1-6; the D gene is possibly TRBD1 (6 bases). This CDR3 spans 14 amino acids. The V gene lost 10 bases and the J gene lost 8 bases, with 18 bases spanning the gap. The germline V gene has CDR1 ENHRY and CDR2 SYGVKD. The CDR3 region has the DNA TGTGCCACCCGGGGTGGGGGCCCCGATTCACCCCTCCACTTT. Translating gives CATRGGGPDSPLHF.

This clone has just a few counts. V and J are TRBV5-1 and TRBJ2-3; TRBD1 is a possible D gene (5 bases). Germline-derived CDR1 and CDR2 are SGHRS and YFSETQ. This CDR3 has 15 amino acids. Deletions cut 5 bases from V and 0 bases from J, with 13 bases between. Here the CDR3 reads CASSMTVLSTDTQYF. The CDR3 nucleotides read TGCGCCAGCAGTATGACAGTGCTTAGCACAGATACGCAGTATTTT.

This clone has a handful of counts. The chain links TRBV5-1 to TRBJ1-4; D is unresolved. CDR3 length: 15 residues. Germline V lookup: CDR1 SGHRS, CDR2 YFSETQ. V lost 0 bases to trimming and J lost 4 bases, with 10 bases between them. CDR3 loop: CASSLGGAHNEKLFF. CDR3 in DNA: TGCGCCAGCAGCTTGGGCGGCGCCCATAATGAAAAACTGTTTTTT.

The J gene is TRBJ1-4, the V gene TRBV25-1; no clear D gene. The CDR3 covers 14 residues. V shed 6 bases and J shed 5 bases, with 13 bases lying between them. The germline gives CDR1 MGHDK, CDR2 SYGVNS. The CDR3 DNA reads as TGTGCCAGCAGCGAAAACCCGGGAAATGAAAAACTGTTTTTT. This gives the protein CASSENPGNEKLFF. The complete variable domain, with remaining parts taken from reference TRBV25-1 and TRBJ1-4, reads EADIYQTPRYLVIGTGKKITLECSQTMGHDKMYWYQQDPGMELHLIHYSYGVNSTEKGDLSSESTVSRIRTEHFPLTLESARPSHTSQYLCASSENPGNEKLFFGSGTQLSVL.

The J gene is TRBJ2-7, the V gene TRBV3-1 (or the pseudogene TRBV3-2); 13 bases map to TRBD2. There are 16 residues in the CDR3. The germline V gene encodes CDR1 LGHDT and CDR2 YNNKEL (reference sequence). V shed 5 bases and J 2 bases; nucleotides not matched to a gene: 6. CDR3 DNA: TGTGCCAGCAGCTCCCTAGGACTAGCGGGGGCCTACGAGCAGTACTTC. It specifies CASSSLGLAGAYEQYF.

The chain joins TRBV5-5 to TRBJ2-2; 7 nucleotides align to TRBD2. The CDR3 contains 15 residues. Germline V gene sequence: CDR1 SGHKS, CDR2 YYEKEE (reference sequence). V was pared by 1 base and J by 3 bases, with 3 bases of the junction left unmatched. This CDR3 reads CASSLWAGDTGELFF. In DNA, the CDR3 is TGTGCCAGCAGCTTGTGGGCGGGGGACACCGGGGAGCTGTTTTTT.

The CDR3 DNA is TGTGCCAGCAGCTTAGGGCGAGGCGCTCTGGCCGGGGCCAACGTCCTGACTTTC. Its protein is CASSLGRGALAGANVLTF. The rearrangement links TRBV7-2 to TRBJ2-6; D is undetermined. Germline-derived CDR1 and CDR2 are SGHTA and FQGNSA. This CDR3 comprises 18 residues. V lost 1 base and J lost 4, with 17 bases in between.